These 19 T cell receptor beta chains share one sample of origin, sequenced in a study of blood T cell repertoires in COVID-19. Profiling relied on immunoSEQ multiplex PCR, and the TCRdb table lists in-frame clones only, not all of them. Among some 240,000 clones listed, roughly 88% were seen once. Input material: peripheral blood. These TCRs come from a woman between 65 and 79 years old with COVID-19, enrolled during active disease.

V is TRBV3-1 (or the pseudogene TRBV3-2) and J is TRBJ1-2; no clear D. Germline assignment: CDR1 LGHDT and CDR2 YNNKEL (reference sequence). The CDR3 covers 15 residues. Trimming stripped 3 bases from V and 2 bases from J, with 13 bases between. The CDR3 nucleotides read TGTGCCAGCAGCCAGACTCCGCAGAACAACTATGGCTACACCTTC. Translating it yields CASSQTPQNNYGYTF.

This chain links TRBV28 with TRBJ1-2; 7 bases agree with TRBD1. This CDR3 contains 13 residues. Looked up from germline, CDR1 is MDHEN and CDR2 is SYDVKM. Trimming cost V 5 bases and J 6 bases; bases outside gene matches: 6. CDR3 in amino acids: CASSPGGRHGYTF. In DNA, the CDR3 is TGTGCCAGCAGTCCAGGGGGGAGGCATGGCTACACCTTC.

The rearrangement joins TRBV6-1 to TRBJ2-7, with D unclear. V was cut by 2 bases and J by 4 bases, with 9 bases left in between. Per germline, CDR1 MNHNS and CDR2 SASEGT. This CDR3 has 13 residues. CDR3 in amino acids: CASSELRYYEQYF. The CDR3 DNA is TGTGCCAGCAGTGAACTCAGATATTACGAGCAGTACTTC.

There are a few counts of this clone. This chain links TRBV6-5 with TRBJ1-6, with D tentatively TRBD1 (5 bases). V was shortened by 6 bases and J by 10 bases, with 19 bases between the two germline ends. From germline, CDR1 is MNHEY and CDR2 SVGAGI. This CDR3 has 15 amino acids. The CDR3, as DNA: TGTGCCAGCAGCTCATCGAGTGGGGGGAAATCACCCCTCCACTTT. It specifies CASSSSSGGKSPLHF.

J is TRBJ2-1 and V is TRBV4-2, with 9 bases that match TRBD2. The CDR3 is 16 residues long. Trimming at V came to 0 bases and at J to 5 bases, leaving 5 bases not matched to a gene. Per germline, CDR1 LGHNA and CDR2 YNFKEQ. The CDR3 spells CASSQDPSGVNNEQFF. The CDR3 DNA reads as TGTGCCAGCAGCCAAGATCCTAGCGGGGTTAACAATGAGCAGTTCTTC.

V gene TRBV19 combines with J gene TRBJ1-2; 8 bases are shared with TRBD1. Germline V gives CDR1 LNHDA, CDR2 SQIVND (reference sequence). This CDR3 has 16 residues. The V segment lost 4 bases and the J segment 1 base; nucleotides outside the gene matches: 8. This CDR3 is CASSKPPGQVNYGYTF. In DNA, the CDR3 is TGTGCCAGTAGTAAGCCCCCGGGACAGGTTAACTATGGCTACACCTTC. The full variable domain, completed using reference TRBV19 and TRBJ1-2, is DGGITQSPKYLFRKEGQNVTLSCEQNLNHDAMYWYRQDPGQGLRLIYYSQIVNDFQKGDIAEGYSVSREKKESFPLTVTSAQKNPTAFYLCASSKPPGQVNYGYTFGSGTRLTVV.

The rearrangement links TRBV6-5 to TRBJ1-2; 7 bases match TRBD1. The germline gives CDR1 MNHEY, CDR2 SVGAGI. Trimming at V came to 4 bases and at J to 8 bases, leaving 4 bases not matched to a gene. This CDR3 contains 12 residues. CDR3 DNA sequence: TGTGCCAGCAGTTCCGGGACAGCGGGCTACACCTTC. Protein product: CASSSGTAGYTF.

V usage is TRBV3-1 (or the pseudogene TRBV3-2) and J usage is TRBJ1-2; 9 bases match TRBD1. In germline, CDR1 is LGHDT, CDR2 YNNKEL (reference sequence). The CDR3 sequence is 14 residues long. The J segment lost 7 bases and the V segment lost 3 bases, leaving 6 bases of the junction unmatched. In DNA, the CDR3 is TGTGCCAGCAGCCAGCTTACAGGGGGCCCTGGCTACACCTTC. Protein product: CASSQLTGGPGYTF.

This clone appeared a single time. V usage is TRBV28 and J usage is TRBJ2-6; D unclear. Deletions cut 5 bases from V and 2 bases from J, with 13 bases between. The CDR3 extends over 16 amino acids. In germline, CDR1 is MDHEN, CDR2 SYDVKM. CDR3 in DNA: TGTGCCAGCAGTCGGTACAGTGTTCCTGGGGCCAACGTCCTGACTTTC. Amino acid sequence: CASSRYSVPGANVLTF.

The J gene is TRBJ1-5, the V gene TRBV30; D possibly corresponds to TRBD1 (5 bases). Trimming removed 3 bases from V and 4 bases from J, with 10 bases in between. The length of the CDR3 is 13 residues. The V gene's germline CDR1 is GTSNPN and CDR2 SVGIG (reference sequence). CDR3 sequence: CAWRAGSNQPQHF. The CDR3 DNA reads TGTGCCTGGAGAGCAGGGTCTAATCAGCCCCAGCATTTT.

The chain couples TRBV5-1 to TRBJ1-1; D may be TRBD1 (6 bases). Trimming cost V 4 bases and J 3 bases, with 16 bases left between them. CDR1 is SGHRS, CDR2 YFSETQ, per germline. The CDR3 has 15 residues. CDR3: CASSISGAGDTEAFF. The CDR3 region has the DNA TGCGCCAGCAGCATATCAGGGGCGGGGGACACTGAAGCTTTCTTT.

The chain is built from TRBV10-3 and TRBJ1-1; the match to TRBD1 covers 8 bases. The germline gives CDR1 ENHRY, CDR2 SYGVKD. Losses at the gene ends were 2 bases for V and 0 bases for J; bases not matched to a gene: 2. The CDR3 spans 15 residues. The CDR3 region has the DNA TGTGCCATCAGTGAGGGGGACAGGATGAACACTGAAGCTTTCTTT. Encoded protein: CAISEGDRMNTEAFF.

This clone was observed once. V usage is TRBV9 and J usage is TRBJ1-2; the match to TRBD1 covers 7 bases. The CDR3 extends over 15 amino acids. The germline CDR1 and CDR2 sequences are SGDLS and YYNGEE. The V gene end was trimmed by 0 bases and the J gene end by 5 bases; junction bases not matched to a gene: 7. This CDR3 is CASSVEAAGGYGYTF. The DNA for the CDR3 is TGTGCCAGCAGCGTAGAAGCGGCAGGGGGGTATGGCTACACCTTC.

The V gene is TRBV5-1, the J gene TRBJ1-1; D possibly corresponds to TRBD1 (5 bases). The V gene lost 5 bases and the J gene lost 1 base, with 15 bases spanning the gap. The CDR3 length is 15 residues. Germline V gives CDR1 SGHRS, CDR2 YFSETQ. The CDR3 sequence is CASRQNTQGNTEAFF. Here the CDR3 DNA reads TGCGCCAGCAGGCAAAATACCCAGGGGAACACTGAAGCTTTCTTT.

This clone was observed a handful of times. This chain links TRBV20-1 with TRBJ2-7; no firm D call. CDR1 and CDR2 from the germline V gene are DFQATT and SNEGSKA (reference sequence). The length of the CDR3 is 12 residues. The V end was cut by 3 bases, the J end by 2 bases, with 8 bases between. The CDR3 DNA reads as TGCAGTGCTAGTCCAGATCCCTACGAGCAGTACTTC. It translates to CSASPDPYEQYF.

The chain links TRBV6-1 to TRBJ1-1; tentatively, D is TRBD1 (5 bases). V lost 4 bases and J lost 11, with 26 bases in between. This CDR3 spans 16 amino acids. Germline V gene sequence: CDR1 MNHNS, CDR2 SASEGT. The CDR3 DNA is TGTGCCAGCAGTGCAATGACCGGGACTGGGCCGTTGGGGGCTTTCTTT. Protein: CASSAMTGTGPLGAFF.

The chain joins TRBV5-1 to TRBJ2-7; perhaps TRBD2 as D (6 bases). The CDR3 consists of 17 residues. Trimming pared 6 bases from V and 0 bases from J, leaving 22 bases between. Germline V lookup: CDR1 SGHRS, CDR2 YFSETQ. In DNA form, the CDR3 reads TGCGCCAGCAACCCTACCGTGGGCGGACTACACTCCTACGAGCAGTACTTC. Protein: CASNPTVGGLHSYEQYF.

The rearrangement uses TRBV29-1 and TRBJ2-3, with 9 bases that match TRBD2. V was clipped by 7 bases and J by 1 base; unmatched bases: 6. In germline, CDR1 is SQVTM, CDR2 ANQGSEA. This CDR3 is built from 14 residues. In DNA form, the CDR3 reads TGCAGCGCATCAAGACTAGCGGGCACAGATACGCAGTATTTT. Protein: CSASRLAGTDTQYF.

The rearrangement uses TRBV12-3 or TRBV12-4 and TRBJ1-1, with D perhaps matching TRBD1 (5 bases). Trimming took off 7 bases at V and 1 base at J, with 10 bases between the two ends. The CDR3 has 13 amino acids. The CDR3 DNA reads TGTGCCAGCATGGTCGGGGGGAACACTGAAGCTTTCTTT. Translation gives CASMVGGNTEAFF.